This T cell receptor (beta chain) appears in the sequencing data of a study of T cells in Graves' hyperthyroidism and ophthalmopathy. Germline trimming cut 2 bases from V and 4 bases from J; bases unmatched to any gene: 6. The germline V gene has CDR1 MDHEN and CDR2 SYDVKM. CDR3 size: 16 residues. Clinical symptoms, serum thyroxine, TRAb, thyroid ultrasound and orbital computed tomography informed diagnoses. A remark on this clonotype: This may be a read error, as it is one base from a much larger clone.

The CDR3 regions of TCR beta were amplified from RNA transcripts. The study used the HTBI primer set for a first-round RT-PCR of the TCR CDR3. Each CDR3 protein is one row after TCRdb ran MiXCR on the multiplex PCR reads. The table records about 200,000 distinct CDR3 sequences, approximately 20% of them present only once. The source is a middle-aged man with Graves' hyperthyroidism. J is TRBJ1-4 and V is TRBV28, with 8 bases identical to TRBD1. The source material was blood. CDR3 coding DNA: TGTGCCAGCAGTTTAGACAGGGGTTTCGGTAATGAAAAACTGTTTTTT. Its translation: CASSLDRGFGNEKLFF.